A single sample gave rise to the 26 T cell receptor beta chains below, sequenced in a study of memory CD4+ T cells and cytomegalovirus serostatus. Single viable CD3+CD4+CD8-CD45RO+ cells were sorted as the memory CD4+ T cells. TCRdb's table, derived via immunoSEQ multiplex PCR, lists solely in-frame clones and lacks some. Of about 57,000 clones listed, roughly four fifths were seen once; the top ten hold 0.65% to 0.9%. What was sequenced was memory CD4+ T cells from blood. The receptors come from an adult in good health and CMV-seronegative.

J is TRBJ2-5 and V is TRBV28; D is undetermined. Germline values: CDR1 MDHEN, CDR2 SYDVKM. The CDR3 runs 11 residues. V gave up 6 bases and J gave up 11 bases, with 13 bases separating them. The chain's CDR3 is CASRADFEQYF. The CDR3 DNA reads TGTGCCAGCAGGGCAGACTTTGAGCAGTACTTC.

The V gene is TRBV10-3, the J gene TRBJ1-4; 9 bases match TRBD1. CDR1 is ENHRY, CDR2 SYGVKD, per germline. The CDR3 extends over 13 amino acids. Germline trimming cut 8 bases from V and 6 bases from J; bases unmatched to any gene: 4. The CDR3: CAIRDRDDEKLFF. DNA for the CDR3: TGTGCCATCCGGGACAGGGATGATGAAAAACTGTTTTTT.

This clone was seen a few times. The chain is built from TRBV20-1 and TRBJ2-1, with D possibly being TRBD2 (5 bases). This CDR3 region has 10 residues. Germline lookup yields CDR1 DFQATT and CDR2 SNEGSKA (reference sequence). Trimming left V 7 bases short and J 13 bases short, with 14 bases between. In DNA form, the CDR3 reads TGCAGTGTTGAAAGCGGAAAACAGTTCTTC. The encoded protein is CSVESGKQFF.

About this clone: One end of the junction varies from germline; a read error may be responsible. Other DNA sequences in the sample encode the same CDR3. CDR3 sequence (DNA): TGCGCCAGCGGGACGGATTGGGACACTGAAGCTTTCTTT. This codes for CASGTDWDTEAFF. The chain uses TRBV2 and TRBJ1-1; D might be TRBD1 (5 bases). Germline values: CDR1 SNHLY, CDR2 FYNNEI. The length of the CDR3 is 13 residues.

The sample holds a few counts of this clone. The J gene is TRBJ1-3, the V gene TRBV14, with D possibly matching TRBD1 (5 bases). The CDR3 consists of 14 residues. Per the germline V gene, CDR1 is SGHDN and CDR2 is FVKESK. Trimming pared 4 bases from V and 2 bases from J, leaving 9 bases between. The CDR3 DNA is TGTGCCAGCAGCCCTCTGGGGCCTGGAAACACCATATATTTT. Amino acid sequence: CASSPLGPGNTIYF.

The chain joins TRBV7-2 to TRBJ1-1, with unresolved D. The CDR3 contains 18 residues. The V gene's germline CDR1 is SGHTA and CDR2 FQGNSA. Trimming removed 1 base from V and 1 base from J, with 19 bases in between. CDR3 sequence reads: CASSLGGLHTLWNTEAFF. The CDR3 DNA follows: TGTGCCAGCAGCTTAGGAGGCCTTCACACCCTGTGGAACACTGAAGCTTTCTTT.

This rearrangement joins TRBV10-3 to TRBJ2-5; TRBD2 is a possible D gene (6 bases). Deletions cut 8 bases from V and 5 bases from J, with 15 bases between. The CDR3 is 13 amino acids. Germline V gene data show CDR1 as ENHRY and CDR2 as SYGVKD. CDR3 nucleotides: TGTGCCATCGGCAGACTAGTAGGGGAGACCCAGTACTTC. Its translation: CAIGRLVGETQYF.

The CDR3 sequence: CASSDRFGRSDEKLFF. The CDR3 DNA is TGTGCCAGCAGTGATCGTTTTGGGCGGAGCGATGAAAAACTGTTTTTT. This chain links TRBV6-1 with TRBJ1-4, with no clear D. CDR3 size: 16 residues. The germline CDR1 and CDR2 sequences are MNHNS and SASEGT. The V end lost 3 bases, the J end lost 6 bases, and 17 bases lay between the germline ends.

This rearrangement joins TRBV6-5 to TRBJ1-5; D is uncertain. The CDR3 is 14 residues long. Germline V gives CDR1 MNHEY, CDR2 SVGAGI. Trimming took off 0 bases at V and 6 bases at J, with 9 bases between the two ends. In DNA form, the CDR3 reads TGTGCCAGCAGTTACTCGAAAGCGGTTCAGCCCCAGCATTTT. This codes for CASSYSKAVQPQHF.

A word on this clone: Sequence at one end of the junction differs from germline and may be a read error. V is TRBV27 and J is TRBJ1-2, with 7 bases identical to TRBD1. CDR3 length: 11 amino acids. Germline-derived CDR1 and CDR2 are MNHEY and SMNVEV (reference sequence). The CDR3 spells CASKLQGGEAF. The CDR3 bases are TGTGCCAGCAAGCTTCAGGGGGGGGAGGCCTTC.

The gene calls are TRBV18 and TRBJ2-7, with TRBD1 as a possible D gene (6 bases). CDR1 KGHSH and CDR2 LQKENI come from the germline V gene. The CDR3 length is 13 residues. V was trimmed by 4 bases and J by 5 bases, leaving 12 bases between them. The CDR3 here is CASSQRQGHEQYF. The CDR3 region has the DNA TGTGCCAGCTCACAAAGGCAGGGGCACGAGCAGTACTTC.

This chain links TRBV5-6 with TRBJ2-5; D gene unclear. The CDR3 spans 14 residues. The V gene lost 0 bases and the J gene lost 2 bases, with 8 bases spanning the gap. Looked up from germline, CDR1 is SGHDT and CDR2 is YYEEEE. DNA for the CDR3: TGTGCCAGCAGCTTGGGCTGGGAACAAGAGACCCAGTACTTC. Protein sequence: CASSLGWEQETQYF.

The rearrangement links TRBV27 to TRBJ1-1; the D gene is possibly TRBD1 (6 bases). Germline values: CDR1 MNHEY, CDR2 SMNVEV (reference sequence). V was shortened by 5 bases and J by 4 bases, with 17 bases between the two germline ends. CDR3 length: 15 residues. In DNA, the CDR3 is TGTGCCAGCAGTGGGACGGACAGACCGGGCACTGAAGCTTTCTTT. Residues: CASSGTDRPGTEAFF.

The chain couples TRBV6-1 to TRBJ1-6, with 8 bases lining up with TRBD1. Trimming at V came to 6 bases and at J to 9 bases, leaving 1 base not matched to a gene. Germline V gene sequence: CDR1 MNHNS, CDR2 SASEGT. The CDR3 sequence is 12 residues long. CDR3: CASRDRVSPLHF. As DNA, the CDR3 is TGTGCCAGCAGGGACAGGGTTTCACCCCTCCACTTT.

This clone was recorded once. The chain is built from TRBV2 and TRBJ2-3; 7 bases align to TRBD1. This CDR3 has 13 amino acids. V lost 6 bases, J lost 2 bases, and 2 bases stayed unmatched. Germline lookup yields CDR1 SNHLY and CDR2 FYNNEI. The CDR3 DNA sequence: TGTGCCAGCAGGACAGGGACCACAGATACGCAGTATTTT. It codes for CASRTGTTDTQYF.

This sequence joins TRBV2 and TRBJ2-7, with 11 bases fitting TRBD2. This CDR3 contains 15 residues. Trimming took 6 bases from V and 2 from J; bases not matched to a gene: 6. Germline V CDR1 and CDR2: SNHLY, FYNNEI. The DNA for the CDR3 is TGTGCCAGCAGGGTGGGGACTAGCGGACCCTACGAGCAGTACTTC. Protein sequence: CASRVGTSGPYEQYF.

The chain recombines TRBV6-1 with TRBJ2-1, with 10 bases identical to TRBD2. This CDR3 has 18 residues. J gave up 8 bases and V 2 bases, and 15 bases lay outside the gene matches. Germline V gives CDR1 MNHNS, CDR2 SASEGT. This CDR3 is CASSEKGTLAGAVDEQFF. The CDR3 coding sequence is TGTGCCAGCAGTGAAAAGGGGACTCTAGCGGGGGCTGTAGATGAGCAGTTCTTC.

The chain carries TRBV19 and TRBJ2-5; no reliable D call. The ends were cut back, 6 bases at V and 7 bases at J, with 15 bases in the middle. CDR3 length: 13 residues. CDR1 and CDR2 (germline): LNHDA, SQIVND (reference sequence). CDR3 amino acids: CASSLDGKGTQYF. As DNA, the CDR3 is TGTGCCAGTAGCCTCGACGGTAAGGGGACCCAGTACTTC.

V is TRBV19 and J is TRBJ2-5, with TRBD2 matching over 11 bases. Germline loops: CDR1 LNHDA, CDR2 SQIVND (reference sequence). Trimming cost V 7 bases and J 5 bases; bases outside gene matches: 9. CDR3 length: 15 residues. CDR3 residues: CASTPSGGFEETQYF. CDR3 nucleotides: TGTGCCAGTACCCCTAGCGGGGGGTTTGAGGAGACCCAGTACTTC.

The chain uses TRBV11-2 and TRBJ2-1; 10 nucleotides match TRBD2. This CDR3 is built from 16 residues. CDR1 and CDR2 from the germline V gene are SGHAT and FQNNGV. Unmatched junction bases numbered 4, after V lost 1 base and J lost 4 bases. CDR3 amino acids: CASSLGLAGPYNEQFF. The CDR3 coding sequence is TGTGCCAGCAGCTTAGGACTAGCGGGCCCTTACAATGAGCAGTTCTTC.

The chain has TRBV6-6 and TRBJ2-1, with D possibly called TRBD1 or TRBD2 (6 bases each). The CDR3 runs 14 residues. V lost 7 bases to trimming and J lost 5 bases, with 15 bases between them. CDR1 and CDR2 from the germline V gene are MNHNY and SVGAGI (reference sequence). This CDR3 is CASTIDRTNNEQFF. DNA of the CDR3: TGTGCCAGCACCATCGACAGGACTAACAATGAGCAGTTCTTC.

This chain connects TRBV4-1 to TRBJ1-1, with 7 bases fitting TRBD1. Germline V gene sequence: CDR1 MGHRA, CDR2 YSYEKL. Trimming took 2 bases from V and 2 from J; bases not matched to a gene: 14. The CDR3 loop spans 18 amino acids. The CDR3 sequence is CASSQPSGQFNGNTEAFF. CDR3 bases: TGCGCCAGCAGCCAACCTTCGGGACAGTTTAATGGAAACACTGAAGCTTTCTTT.

The rearrangement links TRBV6-1 to TRBJ1-3; D gene ambiguous. The ends were cut back, 3 bases at V and 0 bases at J, with 9 bases in the middle. Looked up from germline, CDR1 is MNHNS and CDR2 is SASEGT. The CDR3 loop spans 15 amino acids. DNA of the CDR3: TGTGCCAGCAGTGAGGCACCGCGCTCTGGAAACACCATATATTTT. Amino acid sequence: CASSEAPRSGNTIYF.

The chain is built from TRBV29-1 and TRBJ1-2; D unresolved. Trimming took off 4 bases at V and 4 bases at J, with 7 bases between the two ends. Germline V gene lookup returns CDR1 SQVTM and CDR2 ANQGSEA. The CDR3 is made up of 11 amino acids. CDR3 residues: CSVASGYGYTF. CDR3 bases: TGCAGCGTTGCCTCAGGCTATGGCTACACCTTC.

The chain joins TRBV2 to TRBJ2-3; no clear D. CDR3 length: 13 residues. Germline values: CDR1 SNHLY, CDR2 FYNNEI. V was cut by 3 bases and J by 2 bases, with 6 bases left in between. The CDR3 region is CASSEDATDTQYF. The CDR3 DNA reads TGTGCCAGCAGTGAGGATGCCACAGATACGCAGTATTTT.

The chain uses TRBV28 and TRBJ2-1; D might be TRBD1 or TRBD2, each matching 5 bases. Germline CDR1 and CDR2: MDHEN and SYDVKM. The CDR3 has 16 amino acids. Trimming stripped 7 bases from V and 1 base from J, with 17 bases between. CDR3 coding DNA: TGTGCCAGCACGGGACGAGCGGTTGGATCCTACAATGAGCAGTTCTTC. This translates into CASTGRAVGSYNEQFF.